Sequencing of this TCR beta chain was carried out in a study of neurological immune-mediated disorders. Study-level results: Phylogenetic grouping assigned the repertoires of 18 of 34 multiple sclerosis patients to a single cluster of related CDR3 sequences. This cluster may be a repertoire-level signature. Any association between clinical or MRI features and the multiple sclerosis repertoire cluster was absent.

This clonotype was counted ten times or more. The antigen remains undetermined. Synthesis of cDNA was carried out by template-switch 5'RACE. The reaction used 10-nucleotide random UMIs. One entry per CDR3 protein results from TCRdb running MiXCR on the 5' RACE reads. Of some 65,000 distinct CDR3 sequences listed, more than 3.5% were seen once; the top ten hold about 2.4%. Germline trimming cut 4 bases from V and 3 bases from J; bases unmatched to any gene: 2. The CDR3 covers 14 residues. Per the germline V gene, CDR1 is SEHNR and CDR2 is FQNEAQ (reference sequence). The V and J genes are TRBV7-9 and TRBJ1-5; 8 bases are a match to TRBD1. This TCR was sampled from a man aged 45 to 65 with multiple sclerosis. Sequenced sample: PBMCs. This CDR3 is CASSYQGANQPQHF. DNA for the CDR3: TGTGCCAGCAGCTACCAGGGGGCCAATCAGCCCCAGCATTTT.